Sequencing of this T cell receptor (beta chain) was carried out in a study of OX40 agonist ivuxolimab in advanced cancers. In the study overall: The patients received ivuxolimab by intravenous route every 2 weeks at 0.01 to 10 mg/kg.

Assay: immunoSEQ multiplex PCR; the TCRdb copy retains only in-frame clones and omits some. The sample shows approximately 56,000 clones, about 85% of them seen only once. Overall study findings and caveats: The CD4+ and CD8+ T cells in the blood had expanded clonally by week 6 at 0.1 to 3.0 mg/kg. In CD8+ T cells, expanded clones were on average more numerous than in CD4+.

Details on this clone: The target antigen is unknown. Germline is not matched at one junction end, which may reflect a read error.

The CDR3 is made up of 14 amino acids. Per the germline V gene, CDR1 is SQVTM and CDR2 is ANQGSEA. This receptor was taken from an adult with an advanced solid tumor such as melanoma, head and neck, liver or kidney cancer. Sequenced here: CD4+ or CD8+ T cells sorted from blood, sampled in a trial of the OX40 agonist ivuxolimab. The V and J genes are TRBV29-1 and TRBJ2-7, with D possibly TRBD2 on 6 matching bases. The CDR3 DNA sequence: TGCAGCGTCGAAGGACGACTAGGCGGCTACGAGCAGTACTTC. Its protein is CSVEGRLGGYEQYF.